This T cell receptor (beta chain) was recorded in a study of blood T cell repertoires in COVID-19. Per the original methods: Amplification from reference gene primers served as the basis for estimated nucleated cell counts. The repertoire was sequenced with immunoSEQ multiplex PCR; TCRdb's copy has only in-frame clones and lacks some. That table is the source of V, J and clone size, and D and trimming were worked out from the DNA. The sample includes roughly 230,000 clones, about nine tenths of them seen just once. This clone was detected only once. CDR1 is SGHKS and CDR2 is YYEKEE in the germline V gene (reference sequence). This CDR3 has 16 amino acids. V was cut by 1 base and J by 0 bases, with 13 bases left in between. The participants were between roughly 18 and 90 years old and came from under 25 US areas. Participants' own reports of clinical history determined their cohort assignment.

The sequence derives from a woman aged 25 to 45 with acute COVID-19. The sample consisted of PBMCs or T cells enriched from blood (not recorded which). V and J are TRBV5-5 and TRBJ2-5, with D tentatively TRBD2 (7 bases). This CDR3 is CASSLFRGGNQETQYF. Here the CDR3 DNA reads TGTGCCAGCAGCTTGTTCCGCGGGGGCAACCAAGAGACCCAGTACTTC.